What follows are 20 T cell receptor beta chains derived from one specimen sequenced in a study of CXCR3-negative and CXCR3-positive naive CD8 T cells. All TRB cDNA libraries came from 5' RACE performed with UMI labels. TCRdb re-analyzed the 5' RACE reads; it lists each CDR3 protein once, without DNA. The record lists 150,000 or so distinct CDR3 sequences, of which the ten most abundant hold approximately 0.5%. Sequencing was performed on naive CXCR3- CD8+ T cells from blood. The subset denotes: CD45RO-CCR7+CD27+CD95- naive CD8+ T cells lacking CXCR3 (TNR3-). Receptor source: a human donor in good health. Some clones in this sample may be carry-over from other donors' samples.

The rearrangement links TRBV6-1 to TRBJ2-4; the D call from TCRdb, TRBD1, cannot be confirmed without DNA. The CDR3 has 18 residues. CDR1 is MNHNS and CDR2 is SASEGT in the germline V gene. CDR3: CASSSGQGNPLAKNIQYF.

The chain is built from TRBV29-1 and TRBJ2-5. CDR1 and CDR2 (germline): SQVTM, ANQGSEA. The length of the CDR3 is 12 residues. The CDR3 sequence is CSVVAAQETQYF.

This sequence joins TRBV15 and TRBJ2-7; the D call of TRBD1 rests on TCRdb alone, since no DNA is present to check it. Germline CDR1 LNHNV, CDR2 YYDKDF (reference sequence). This CDR3 comprises 15 residues. This CDR3 reads CATSRGGGPSYEQYF.

CDR3 sequence: CASSLAVVVAYGYTF. J is TRBJ1-2 and V is TRBV5-5. CDR1 SGHKS and CDR2 YYEKEE come from the germline V gene (reference sequence). The CDR3 is 15 amino acids.

The rearrangement joins TRBV20-1 to TRBJ1-5. CDR3 length: 12 amino acids. Germline values: CDR1 DFQATT, CDR2 SNEGSKA (reference sequence). CDR3: CSGGRSNQPQHF.

Here the CDR3 reads CASRGGRTSLDEQYF. The chain has TRBV11-2 and TRBJ2-7; TCRdb's D gene call, TRBD1, goes unchecked for lack of DNA. The CDR3 spans 15 residues. Germline V gene data show CDR1 as SGHAT and CDR2 as FQNNGV. Full variable domain (outside the CDR3, taken from reference TRBV11-2 and TRBJ2-7): EAGVAQSPRYKIIEKRQSVAFWCNPISGHATLYWYQQILGQGPKLLIQFQNNGVVDDSQLPKDRFSAERLKGVDSTLKIQPAKLEDSAVYLCASRGGRTSLDEQYFGPGTRLTVT.

The chain links TRBV29-1 to TRBJ2-2; there is no DNA to check the TCRdb D call of TRBD2. Germline V lookup: CDR1 SQVTM, CDR2 ANQGSEA. The CDR3 has 16 residues. The CDR3 sequence is CSVEDLAGGPPGELFF.

The rearrangement uses TRBV6-2 or TRBV6-3 and TRBJ2-7; checking the TCRdb D call of TRBD2 is not possible without DNA. The CDR3 has 17 residues. Germline V gives CDR1 MNHEY, CDR2 SVGEGT. Here the CDR3 reads CASSSGTSGSLPYEQYF.

The V call is TRBV7-3, the J call TRBJ2-5; TCRdb proposes TRBD1, but this gene call is untestable without DNA. CDR1 is SGHTA, CDR2 FQGTGA, per germline. The CDR3 spans 14 residues. CDR3 sequence reads: CASSLIGQAETQYF.

The rearrangement links TRBV18 to TRBJ2-1. The germline gives CDR1 KGHSH, CDR2 LQKENI. This CDR3 spans 13 amino acids. This CDR3 is CASSPPASNEQFF.

The rearrangement joins TRBV5-1 to TRBJ2-1. The V gene's germline CDR1 is SGHRS and CDR2 YFSETQ. CDR3 length equals 16 residues. The chain's CDR3 is CASSLETGISYNEQFF. Combining the CDR3 with reference TRBV5-1 and TRBJ2-1 gives the whole variable domain KAGVTQTPRYLIKTRGQQVTLSCSPISGHRSVSWYQQTPGQGLQFLFEYFSETQRNKGNFPGRFSGRQFSNSRSEMNVSTLELGDSALYLCASSLETGISYNEQFFGPGTRLTVL.

V usage is TRBV6-5 and J usage is TRBJ2-1. The CDR3 is 11 amino acids. Germline V lookup: CDR1 MNHEY, CDR2 SVGAGI. This chain's CDR3 is CASSAYNEQFF.

V usage is TRBV21-1 and J usage is TRBJ2-1; TCRdb's D gene call, TRBD1, goes unchecked for lack of DNA. TRBV21-1 is classified as a pseudogene. This CDR3 spans 14 amino acids. The CDR3 sequence is CASSTGPPFDEQFF.

This sequence joins TRBV6-4 and TRBJ2-1; with no DNA, the TCRdb D assignment of TRBD2 cannot be verified. In germline, CDR1 is MRHNA, CDR2 SNTAGT. This CDR3 comprises 15 residues. This CDR3 reads CASSALGGLGNEQFF.

The chain employs TRBV3-1 and TRBJ2-2; TCRdb returns TRBD1, unconfirmable since there is no DNA. CDR3 length equals 17 residues. Germline loops: CDR1 LGHDT, CDR2 YNNKEL (reference sequence). CDR3 sequence: CASSQSRRGWDTGELFF.

This rearrangement joins TRBV7-2 to TRBJ2-1; TCRdb proposes TRBD1, but this gene call is untestable without DNA. CDR3 length equals 17 residues. Per the germline V gene, CDR1 is SGHTA and CDR2 is FQGNSA. The CDR3 sequence: CASSSPAGTGGLNEQFF.

The rearrangement uses TRBV6-6 and TRBJ2-7; TCRdb's D call of TRBD1 is untestable without DNA. The germline V gene has CDR1 MNHNY and CDR2 SVGAGI (reference sequence). The CDR3 loop spans 16 amino acids. The CDR3 region is CASSFSPPTVGYEQYF.

The gene calls are TRBV4-3 and TRBJ2-2. CDR1 LGHNA and CDR2 YSLEER come from the germline V gene. This CDR3 is 16 amino acids long. CDR3 sequence reads: CATSQETAPDTGELFF.

The rearrangement uses TRBV28 and TRBJ2-7; TCRdb's D call of TRBD1 is untestable without DNA. The CDR3 is 14 amino acids. Germline lookup yields CDR1 MDHEN and CDR2 SYDVKM. The CDR3 spells CASRPGSETYEQYF.

The chain has TRBV20-1 and TRBJ1-2. The CDR3 has 18 residues. Germline V lookup: CDR1 DFQATT, CDR2 SNEGSKA (reference sequence). This CDR3 reads CSARDSVSRAVANYGYTF.